This passage covers 8 T cell receptor beta chains from one sample sequenced in a study of blood T cells in healthy people across ages. Combining a sample-barcoded 5' primer with a J-beta primer mix, a second PCR ran for roughly 7 to 12 cycles. From the 5' RACE reads, TCRdb called clonotypes with MiXCR, one entry per CDR3 protein. The sample yields around 1,500,000 distinct CDR3 sequences, 42% seen once. Sequenced: blood. The receptors stem from a woman younger than 35 in good health.

V is TRBV29-1 and J is TRBJ1-2; D is undetermined. V was clipped by 7 bases and J by 0 bases, with 9 bases between them. From germline, CDR1 is SQVTM and CDR2 ANQGSEA. The CDR3 covers 12 residues. In nucleotides, the CDR3 is TGCAGCGCGACGAGTGCTAACTATGGCTACACCTTC. Its protein product is CSATSANYGYTF.

Concerning this clonotype: One end of the junction varies from germline; a read error may be responsible. In nucleotides, the CDR3 is TGTGCCGGCAGTCCAATCCCCCGATACAATGAGCAGTTCTTC. This codes for CAGSPIPRYNEQFF. This chain links TRBV6-5 with TRBJ2-1; D gene unclear. CDR1 is MNHEY and CDR2 is SVGAGI in the germline V gene. This CDR3 region has 14 residues.

The chain employs TRBV12-3 or TRBV12-4 and TRBJ1-5; the D is unclear. The CDR3 consists of 13 residues. Trimming took off 4 bases at V and 4 bases at J, with 8 bases between the two ends. CDR3 DNA sequence: TGTGCCAGCAGTTGGACGCTAAATCAGCCCCAGCATTTT. Residues: CASSWTLNQPQHF.

The chain couples TRBV10-3 to TRBJ1-2; 8 nucleotides match TRBD1. Germline-derived CDR1 and CDR2 are ENHRY and SYGVKD. V dropped 4 bases and J dropped 3; count of bases not matched to a gene: 7. The CDR3 sequence is 15 residues long. The CDR3 spells CAISGSGGADYGYTF. In nucleotides, the CDR3 is TGTGCCATCAGTGGATCAGGGGGCGCGGACTATGGCTACACCTTC.

Note on this clonotype: A much larger clone lies one base from this, so it may be a read error. The chain links TRBV12-3 or TRBV12-4 to TRBJ2-3, with 8 bases matching TRBD1. CDR3 length: 13 residues. V was clipped by 6 bases and J by 10 bases; unmatched bases: 9. CDR3 DNA: TGTGCCAGCAGGAGACAGGGGTCCGATGCGCAGTATTTT. It specifies CASRRQGSDAQYF.

This sequence joins TRBV10-3 and TRBJ1-2, with no clear D. Germline CDR1 is ENHRY and CDR2 is SYGVKD. The CDR3 is made up of 14 amino acids. The V end lost 11 bases, the J end lost 3 bases, and 19 bases lay between the germline ends. The CDR3 loop is CAASLREGDYGYTF. The CDR3 coding sequence is TGTGCCGCATCCCTGAGGGAGGGTGACTATGGCTACACCTTC.

This clonotype was recorded at least ten times. The J gene is TRBJ2-7, the V gene TRBV6-2 or TRBV6-3; D gene unclear. There are 11 residues in the CDR3. The V and J ends lost 5 bases and 3 bases respectively, with 5 bases between them. The germline CDR1 and CDR2 sequences are MNHEY and SVGEGT. In DNA, the CDR3 is TGTGCCAGCAGTGTATTCTACGAGCAGTACTTC. Translation: CASSVFYEQYF.

The rearrangement links TRBV30 to TRBJ2-5, with D unclear. The CDR3 runs 12 residues. V was trimmed by 1 base and J by 11 bases, leaving 14 bases between them. The germline V gene encodes CDR1 GTSNPN and CDR2 SVGIG (reference sequence). The CDR3 spells CAWSEKGNEQYF. CDR3 in DNA: TGTGCCTGGAGTGAGAAAGGGAATGAGCAGTACTTC.